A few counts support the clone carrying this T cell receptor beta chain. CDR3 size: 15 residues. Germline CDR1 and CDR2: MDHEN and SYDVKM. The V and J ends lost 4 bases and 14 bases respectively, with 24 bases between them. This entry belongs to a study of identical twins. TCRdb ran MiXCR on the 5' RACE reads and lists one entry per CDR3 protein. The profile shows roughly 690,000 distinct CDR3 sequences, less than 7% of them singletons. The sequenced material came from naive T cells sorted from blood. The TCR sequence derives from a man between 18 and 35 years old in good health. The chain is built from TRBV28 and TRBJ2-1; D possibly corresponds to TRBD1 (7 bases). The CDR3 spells CASSSATRGELGKFF. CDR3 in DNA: TGTGCCAGCAGTTCCGCGACCAGGGGGGAGCTAGGGAAGTTCTTC.